This entry lists 27 T cell receptor beta chains sequenced from one sample in a study of chemoradiotherapy in HPV16-positive cancers. Generated by immunoSEQ multiplex PCR, the TCRdb table keeps only in-frame clones and is missing some. The data show around 11,000 clones, roughly 86% seen once. Sequenced material: blood, taken from a patient who underwent chemoradiotherapy. The receptors were gathered from a human donor with HPV-associated anogenital cancer.

The rearrangement uses TRBV25-1 and TRBJ2-5; D may be TRBD1 (5 bases). V dropped 0 bases and J dropped 4 bases, with 9 bases sitting between them. This CDR3 comprises 14 residues. Germline V gene data show CDR1 as MGHDK and CDR2 as SYGVNS. CDR3: CASSEYYRTETQYF. Written as DNA, the CDR3 is TGTGCCAGCAGTGAATATTACAGGACAGAGACCCAGTACTTC.

The chain links TRBV18 to TRBJ1-2; no definite D call. The ends were cut back, 3 bases at V and 7 bases at J, with 9 bases in the middle. This CDR3 is built from 12 residues. Per the germline V gene, CDR1 is KGHSH and CDR2 is LQKENI. CDR3 in DNA: TGTGCCAGCTCACCCCTTGGTGGTGGCTACACCTTC. Translation gives CASSPLGGGYTF.

This clone has a single count. The rearrangement joins TRBV9 to TRBJ1-1; D is unclear. The CDR3 runs 14 residues. CDR1 is SGDLS, CDR2 YYNGEE, per germline. Deletions cut 3 bases from V and 2 bases from J, with 11 bases between. This CDR3 is CASSALELNTEAFF. DNA of the CDR3: TGTGCCAGCAGCGCCCTGGAGCTCAACACTGAAGCTTTCTTT.

The V gene is TRBV30, the J gene TRBJ2-3; no clear D. V shed 4 bases and J shed 2 bases, with 7 bases lying between them. Germline V gene data show CDR1 as GTSNPN and CDR2 as SVGIG (reference sequence). CDR3 length equals 12 residues. CDR3 nucleotide sequence: TGTGCCTGGAAACCTACCACAGATACGCAGTATTTT. This gives the protein CAWKPTTDTQYF.

The chain carries TRBV4-3 and TRBJ1-3; D call uncertain. Trimming removed 3 bases at V and 2 bases at J, with 11 bases between. Germline CDR1 reads LGHNA; CDR2 reads YSLEER. CDR3 length: 15 residues. CDR3 nucleotide sequence: TGCGCCAGCAGCCACGGTTTGGGGACTGGAAACACCATATATTTT. Amino acid sequence: CASSHGLGTGNTIYF.

The J gene is TRBJ2-6, the V gene TRBV6-1, with no clear D. The germline V and J ends were trimmed by 11 bases and 2 bases, with 10 bases remaining between them. Germline V gives CDR1 MNHNS, CDR2 SASEGT. CDR3 size: 13 residues. The CDR3 nucleotides are TGTGCCGGTCGGCTGGCTGGGGCCAACGTCCTGACTTTC. Translating it yields CAGRLAGANVLTF.

V and J are TRBV11-2 and TRBJ2-7; TRBD2 matches 8 bases. The CDR3 has 15 amino acids. J lost 2 bases, V lost 0 bases, and 3 bases had no gene match. Germline V gives CDR1 SGHAT, CDR2 FQNNGV. CDR3 nucleotides: TGTGCCAGCAGCTTAGAAGCGGGGGTAACCTACGAGCAGTACTTC. Protein: CASSLEAGVTYEQYF. The entire variable domain, with the rest obtained from reference TRBV11-2 and TRBJ2-7, is as follows: EAGVAQSPRYKIIEKRQSVAFWCNPISGHATLYWYQQILGQGPKLLIQFQNNGVVDDSQLPKDRFSAERLKGVDSTLKIQPAKLEDSAVYLCASSLEAGVTYEQYFGPGTRLTVT.

This clone was seen a few times. The J gene is TRBJ1-1, the V gene TRBV4-1; D is undetermined. CDR3 length: 14 amino acids. Germline V gene lookup returns CDR1 MGHRA and CDR2 YSYEKL. The V end lost 5 bases, the J end lost 4 bases, and 14 bases lay between the germline ends. The CDR3 DNA follows: TGCGCCAGCAGCTCTCCCACGGTACGCACTGAAGCTTTCTTT. It encodes CASSSPTVRTEAFF.

The V gene is TRBV7-4, the J gene TRBJ2-3, with a weak D call TRBD2 (6 bases). The V and J ends lost 5 bases and 1 base respectively, with 22 bases between them. The CDR3 has 18 residues. Germline assignment: CDR1 SGHVT and CDR2 SQSDAQ. The CDR3 DNA reads as TGTGCCAGCAGCCCCTTTTACGACCCGCGGGACTGCACAGATACGCAGTATTTT. This translates into CASSPFYDPRDCTDTQYF.

This sequence joins TRBV19 and TRBJ1-6; D is ambiguous. CDR1 and CDR2 (germline): LNHDA, SQIVND (reference sequence). Trimming removed 3 bases at V and 5 bases at J, with 11 bases between. The length of the CDR3 is 15 residues. The CDR3 is CASSITGVDNSPLHF. The CDR3 DNA follows: TGTGCCAGTAGTATCACGGGCGTCGATAATTCACCCCTCCACTTT.

This clone was seen just once. CDR3 sequence reads: CAWSGQENYGYTF. CDR3 nucleotides: TGTGCCTGGAGTGGACAGGAGAACTATGGCTACACCTTC. The V gene is TRBV30, the J gene TRBJ1-2, with D perhaps matching TRBD1 (6 bases). V was pared by 1 base and J by 2 bases, with 8 bases between. The V gene's germline CDR1 is GTSNPN and CDR2 SVGIG (reference sequence). This CDR3 contains 13 residues.

DNA for the CDR3: TGTGCCAGTAGTATGCCCCGGACAGGTACTATGAACACTGAAGCTTTCTTT. This codes for CASSMPRTGTMNTEAFF. The chain recombines TRBV19 with TRBJ1-1; 7 nucleotides match TRBD1. The germline V gene has CDR1 LNHDA and CDR2 SQIVND (reference sequence). V gave up 3 bases and J gave up 0 bases; unmatched junction bases: 10. The CDR3 is 17 residues long.

The chain uses TRBV5-6 and TRBJ1-4; TRBD1 matches at 7 bases. The CDR3 covers 15 residues. Germline CDR1 is SGHDT and CDR2 is YYEEEE. V shed 4 bases, J shed 2 bases, and the junction held 5 bases outside the gene matches. The CDR3 is CASSGTGVTNEKLFF. CDR3 nucleotide sequence: TGTGCCAGCAGCGGAACAGGGGTGACTAATGAAAAACTGTTTTTT.

The gene calls are TRBV6-6 and TRBJ2-2; D is undetermined. CDR1 is MNHNY, CDR2 SVGAGI, per germline (reference sequence). CDR3 length equals 14 residues. V was shortened by 5 bases and J by 7 bases, with 14 bases between the two germline ends. The CDR3 loop reads CASSTANQVGELFF. The CDR3 nucleotides are TGTGCCAGCAGTACAGCAAACCAGGTCGGGGAGCTGTTTTTT.

The V and J genes are TRBV7-2 and TRBJ1-5; weak D call: TRBD1 (5 bases). Trimming took off 5 bases at V and 7 bases at J, with 18 bases between the two ends. This CDR3 is 15 amino acids long. Per germline, CDR1 SGHTA and CDR2 FQGNSA. CDR3 sequence reads: CASSPEMGGVQPQHF. Written as DNA, the CDR3 is TGTGCCAGCAGCCCTGAGATGGGGGGGGTGCAGCCCCAGCATTTT.

This chain links TRBV18 with TRBJ2-1; 9 positions match TRBD2. Germline lookup yields CDR1 KGHSH and CDR2 LQKENI. V shed 4 bases, J shed 2 bases, and the junction held 3 bases outside the gene matches. The CDR3 runs to 15 residues. CDR3 residues: CASSLGTSPYNEQFF. In DNA, the CDR3 is TGTGCCAGCTCACTCGGGACTAGCCCCTACAATGAGCAGTTCTTC.

V and J are TRBV27 and TRBJ2-7; no clear D. Trimming left V 1 base short and J 2 bases short, with 6 bases between. CDR3 length: 13 residues. Looked up from germline, CDR1 is MNHEY and CDR2 is SMNVEV (reference sequence). Here the CDR3 DNA reads TGTGCCAGCAGTTTATTCCAGGCCTACGAGCAGTACTTC. Its protein product is CASSLFQAYEQYF.

This chain joins TRBV11-2 and TRBJ1-2; D remains ambiguous. The CDR3 has 12 residues. The germline V gene has CDR1 SGHAT and CDR2 FQNNGV. Trimming shortened V by 1 base and J by 7 bases, and 7 bases separated the two germline ends. The chain's CDR3 is CASSLGESGYTF. DNA of the CDR3: TGTGCCAGCAGCTTAGGTGAATCTGGCTACACCTTC.

The chain combines TRBV5-1 with TRBJ2-1; D is possibly TRBD1 (5 bases). Germline CDR1 and CDR2: SGHRS and YFSETQ. This CDR3 spans 13 amino acids. V lost 4 bases to trimming and J lost 6 bases, with 11 bases between them. The CDR3 sequence: CASSTPQGNEQFF. The CDR3 region has the DNA TGCGCCAGCAGCACCCCCCAGGGCAATGAGCAGTTCTTC.

This clone was observed once. V usage is TRBV7-2 and J usage is TRBJ2-5, with 12 bases matching TRBD2. This CDR3 has 15 residues. V gave up 2 bases and J gave up 7 bases; unmatched junction bases: 5. Germline CDR1 reads SGHTA; CDR2 reads FQGNSA. This chain's CDR3 is CASSLKLAGGGTQYF. DNA for the CDR3: TGTGCCAGCAGCTTAAAACTAGCGGGGGGCGGGACCCAGTACTTC.

The rearrangement links TRBV2 to TRBJ2-1, with 11 bases lining up with TRBD2. The CDR3 runs to 16 residues. V shed 2 bases and J 4 bases; nucleotides not matched to a gene: 4. The germline CDR1 and CDR2 sequences are SNHLY and FYNNEI. The CDR3 DNA follows: TGTGCCAGCAGTGAACTAGCGGGGGGTTTATACAATGAGCAGTTCTTC. Translating gives CASSELAGGLYNEQFF. Full variable domain (missing parts from reference TRBV2 and TRBJ2-1): EPEVTQTPSHQVTQMGQEVILRCVPISNHLYFYWYRQILGQKVEFLVSFYNNEISEKSEIFDDQFSVERPDGSNFTLKIRSTKLEDSAMYFCASSELAGGLYNEQFFGPGTRLTVL.

The table lists this clone with a few counts. The J gene is TRBJ2-1, the V gene TRBV19; TRBD2 matches 8 bases. The germline gives CDR1 LNHDA, CDR2 SQIVND (reference sequence). V trimming: 5 bases; J trimming: 4 bases; junction bases outside the gene matches: 10. CDR3 length: 16 amino acids. CDR3 in amino acids: CASSRRAGGQYNEQFF. DNA of the CDR3: TGTGCCAGTAGTCGCCGGGCGGGGGGCCAATACAATGAGCAGTTCTTC. Together with reference TRBV19 and TRBJ2-1, the CDR3 gives the full variable domain: DGGITQSPKYLFRKEGQNVTLSCEQNLNHDAMYWYRQDPGQGLRLIYYSQIVNDFQKGDIAEGYSVSREKKESFPLTVTSAQKNPTAFYLCASSRRAGGQYNEQFFGPGTRLTVL.

In nucleotides, the CDR3 is TGTGCCAGCAGCTTAATGGGGGGGAGTGGGAGTGAGCAGTTCTTC. As protein: CASSLMGGSGSEQFF. The V call is TRBV7-2, the J call TRBJ2-1; 7 nucleotides line up with TRBD2. The germline gives CDR1 SGHTA, CDR2 FQGNSA. CDR3 size: 15 residues. V dropped 2 bases and J dropped 9; count of bases not matched to a gene: 10.

This clone was seen more than once but under ten times. The V call is TRBV27, the J call TRBJ2-3; D could derive from TRBD1 or TRBD2 (5 bases each). The V gene lost 5 bases and the J gene lost 6 bases, with 15 bases spanning the gap. Germline V lookup: CDR1 MNHEY, CDR2 SMNVEV (reference sequence). The CDR3 spans 14 residues. CDR3 coding DNA: TGTGCCAGCAGTACGGGGCTTCAAGTGGATACGCAGTATTTT. This codes for CASSTGLQVDTQYF.

The chain combines TRBV2 with TRBJ2-4; D is tentatively TRBD1 or TRBD2 (7 bases each). This CDR3 spans 17 amino acids. Trimming pared 4 bases from V and 8 bases from J, leaving 24 bases between. CDR1 and CDR2 from the germline V gene are SNHLY and FYNNEI. The DNA for the CDR3 is TGTGCCAGCAGTGGACCTGGGGTCCAGGGGGGGTCGGACATTCAGTACTTC. It translates to CASSGPGVQGGSDIQYF.

The rearrangement uses TRBV5-6 and TRBJ2-5; unclear D gene. Trimming removed 2 bases at V and 5 bases at J, with 4 bases between. The CDR3 is 11 amino acids. CDR1 SGHDT and CDR2 YYEEEE come from the germline V gene. In nucleotides, the CDR3 is TGTGCCAGCAGCTTAATGGAGACCCAGTACTTC. It translates to CASSLMETQYF.

The CDR3 sequence is CASSLVGRSYNEQFF. The CDR3 DNA is TGTGCCAGCAGCTTGGTTGGGCGCAGCTACAATGAGCAGTTCTTC. The chain employs TRBV5-4 and TRBJ2-1; D ambiguous. Germline CDR1 SGHNT, CDR2 YYREEE (reference sequence). With 0 bases removed from V and 3 bases from J, the gap between germline ends came to 10 bases. This CDR3 comprises 15 residues.